This passage covers 16 T cell receptor beta chains from one sample sequenced in a study of blood T cell repertoires in COVID-19. Method: immunoSEQ multiplex PCR; TCRdb's copy keeps in-frame clones and lacks some. The sample includes fewer than 95,000 clones, about 74% of them seen just once. The sequencing input was peripheral blood. The origin of the receptors is a man between 65 and 85 years old with COVID-19, enrolled during active disease.

This clone appeared a few times. The chain is built from TRBV28 and TRBJ2-2; no definite D call. This CDR3 is 15 amino acids long. The germline CDR1 and CDR2 sequences are MDHEN and SYDVKM. V lost 7 bases and J 4 bases, leaving 16 bases between the germline ends. The CDR3 DNA reads TGTGCCAGCATTCTCACGTACACTATCACCGGGGAGCTGTTTTTT. The encoded protein is CASILTYTITGELFF.

The CDR3 nucleotides read TGTGCCAGCAGCCAGCCAGGGGGCCTGGGCACCATATATTTT. Translated, it gives CASSQPGGLGTIYF. The chain employs TRBV14 and TRBJ1-3, with TRBD1 identical over 8 bases. In germline, CDR1 is SGHDN, CDR2 FVKESK. CDR3 size: 14 residues. J lost 9 bases, V lost 3 bases, and 7 bases had no gene match.

This clone was detected only once. The chain is built from TRBV3-1 (or the pseudogene TRBV3-2) and TRBJ1-5; D gene ambiguous. This CDR3 has 13 residues. The V end was cut by 3 bases, the J end by 0 bases, with 3 bases between. Per germline, CDR1 LGHDT and CDR2 YNNKEL (reference sequence). CDR3: CASSQYSNQPQHF. CDR3 bases: TGTGCCAGCAGCCAGTATAGCAATCAGCCCCAGCATTTT.

V usage is TRBV11-3 and J usage is TRBJ2-3; 8 bases are a match to TRBD1. CDR1 is SGHNT, CDR2 YENEEA, per germline. The CDR3 consists of 14 residues. V shed 4 bases, J shed 2 bases, and the junction held 2 bases outside the gene matches. The CDR3: CASSSDRDTDTQYF. CDR3 DNA: TGTGCCAGCAGCTCGGACAGGGACACAGATACGCAGTATTTT.

The CDR3 sequence is CASSPGLAGEDEQYF. Written as DNA, the CDR3 is TGTGCCAGCAGCCCCGGACTAGCGGGAGAGGACGAGCAGTACTTC. This sequence joins TRBV11-1 and TRBJ2-7, with 13 bases aligning to TRBD2. CDR3 size: 15 residues. Germline values: CDR1 SGHAT, CDR2 FQDESV (reference sequence). V shed 5 bases, J shed 5 bases, and the junction held 6 bases outside the gene matches.

The chain links TRBV19 to TRBJ1-3; TRBD1 agrees at 7 bases. The CDR3 spans 15 residues. Germline V CDR1 and CDR2: LNHDA, SQIVND (reference sequence). V shed 5 bases, J shed 2 bases, and the junction held 6 bases outside the gene matches. For the CDR3, the DNA is TGTGCCAGTAGTTATGACGGGACAGCTGGAAACACCATATATTTT. Amino acid sequence: CASSYDGTAGNTIYF. Full variable domain (missing parts from reference TRBV19 and TRBJ1-3): DGGITQSPKYLFRKEGQNVTLSCEQNLNHDAMYWYRQDPGQGLRLIYYSQIVNDFQKGDIAEGYSVSREKKESFPLTVTSAQKNPTAFYLCASSYDGTAGNTIYFGEGSWLTVV.

This chain joins TRBV27 and TRBJ1-2; 10 nucleotides agree with TRBD1. The CDR3 totals 14 residues. V lost 5 bases, J lost 5 bases, and 5 bases stayed unmatched. Germline V gives CDR1 MNHEY, CDR2 SMNVEV (reference sequence). The CDR3 sequence: CASSPRDRGYGYTF. In DNA, the CDR3 is TGTGCCAGCAGTCCCCGGGACAGGGGATATGGCTACACCTTC.

The chain uses TRBV27 and TRBJ2-1; 10 bases align to TRBD2. Germline CDR1 is MNHEY and CDR2 is SMNVEV (reference sequence). Trimming at V came to 8 bases and at J to 3 bases, leaving 1 base not matched to a gene. The CDR3 loop spans 13 amino acids. The chain's CDR3 is CASSSGGYNEQFF. The CDR3 bases are TGTGCCAGCTCTAGCGGGGGCTACAATGAGCAGTTCTTC.

V gene TRBV19 combines with J gene TRBJ1-1, with D perhaps TRBD1 (5 bases). CDR1 is LNHDA, CDR2 SQIVND, per germline (reference sequence). V was trimmed by 4 bases and J by 8 bases, leaving 11 bases between them. The CDR3 totals 12 residues. The CDR3 bases are TGTGCCAGTAGTACCCGAGACAGAGAAGCTTTCTTT. It codes for CASSTRDREAFF.

The rearrangement joins TRBV3-1 (or the pseudogene TRBV3-2) to TRBJ2-5, with 7 bases aligning to TRBD2. The CDR3 contains 14 residues. V was clipped by 5 bases and J by 1 base; unmatched bases: 4. From germline, CDR1 is LGHDT and CDR2 YNNKEL (reference sequence). The CDR3 DNA is TGTGCCAGCAGCAGCAGCGGGGCCCAAGAGACCCAGTACTTC. Protein product: CASSSSGAQETQYF.

The chain carries TRBV10-3 and TRBJ2-7, with TRBD1 as a possible D gene (5 bases). The CDR3 has 12 residues. Trimming shortened V by 3 bases and J by 3 bases, and 6 bases separated the two germline ends. Germline assignment: CDR1 ENHRY and CDR2 SYGVKD. CDR3 DNA sequence: TGTGCCATCAGTGATCAGGGCTACGAGCAGTACTTC. Its translation is CAISDQGYEQYF.

The rearrangement uses TRBV7-9 and TRBJ1-6; D uncertain. The CDR3 extends over 13 amino acids. V shed 5 bases and J shed 11 bases, with 13 bases lying between them. From germline, CDR1 is SEHNR and CDR2 FQNEAQ (reference sequence). CDR3 in DNA: TGTGCCAGCAGCCCTTCTTTAGAGGCACCCCTCCACTTT. Translating gives CASSPSLEAPLHF.

The chain joins TRBV6-5 to TRBJ2-5, with 11 positions matching TRBD2. V lost 6 bases to trimming and J lost 2 bases; unmatched junction nucleotides: 5. Germline V gene lookup returns CDR1 MNHEY and CDR2 SVGAGI. This CDR3 spans 15 amino acids. In DNA form, the CDR3 reads TGTGCCAGCAGAGGACTAGCGGGTGGACAAGAGACCCAGTACTTC. Protein product: CASRGLAGGQETQYF.

Only a few counts were recorded for this clone. The CDR3 reads CAISGTGGIYEQYF. CDR3 sequence (DNA): TGTGCCATCAGCGGGACAGGCGGGATCTACGAGCAGTACTTC. The chain employs TRBV10-3 and TRBJ2-7; TRBD1 matches at 8 bases. The junction had 7 bases not matched to a gene; V was cut back by 6 bases and J by 3 bases. Germline loops: CDR1 ENHRY, CDR2 SYGVKD. The CDR3 is 14 residues long.

The V call is TRBV6-9, the J call TRBJ2-2; 12 bases are shared with TRBD2. V lost 6 bases and J lost 1; bases outside the gene matches: 3. Germline V gives CDR1 MNHGY, CDR2 SVAAGI. This CDR3 is built from 16 residues. The CDR3 sequence: CASSWTSGKNTGELFF. The DNA of the CDR3 is TGTGCCAGCAGCTGGACTAGCGGGAAGAACACCGGGGAGCTGTTTTTT.

This clone has more than one count but fewer than ten. The rearrangement uses TRBV6-6 and TRBJ1-6; D is undetermined. The CDR3 loop spans 14 amino acids. V was cut by 0 bases and J by 14 bases, with 14 bases left in between. CDR1 MNHNY and CDR2 SVGAGI come from the germline V gene (reference sequence). The CDR3 DNA reads as TGTGCCAGCAGTTACTCGTCAGATGTCCTCGCCCTCCACTTT. Amino acid sequence: CASSYSSDVLALHF.